This T cell receptor beta chain was sequenced for a study of T cell responses to AZD1222 COVID-19 vaccine. Using immunoSEQ multiplex PCR, the repertoire was profiled, and TCRdb retains in-frame clones only, with some absent. The data hold around 100,000 clones, with 88% observed a single time. Whole-study findings and limits: Clonal diversity may have been underestimated in mostly white British donors. The study found Spike-specific TCR breadth and depth rose after two AZD1222 doses. The study found vaccine-associated CD4 TCRs spanning spike, dominant at 160-218 and 743-854. Reportedly, nearly half of unique spike TCRs recognized epitopes outside B.1.351/B.1.1.7 mutations.

A remark on this clone: Antigen: not known.

V shed 2 bases and J shed 3 bases, with 11 bases lying between them. This CDR3 region has 14 residues. Germline values: CDR1 MNHEY, CDR2 SVGAGI. This receptor was taken from an adult who received the AZD1222 COVID-19 vaccine. The sample was peripheral blood, taken 28 days after the second AZD1222 dose. The chain employs TRBV6-5 and TRBJ2-7; maybe TRBD1 (5 bases). The CDR3 here is CASSYMQGSYEQYF. DNA for the CDR3: TGTGCCAGCAGTTACATGCAGGGTAGCTACGAGCAGTACTTC.